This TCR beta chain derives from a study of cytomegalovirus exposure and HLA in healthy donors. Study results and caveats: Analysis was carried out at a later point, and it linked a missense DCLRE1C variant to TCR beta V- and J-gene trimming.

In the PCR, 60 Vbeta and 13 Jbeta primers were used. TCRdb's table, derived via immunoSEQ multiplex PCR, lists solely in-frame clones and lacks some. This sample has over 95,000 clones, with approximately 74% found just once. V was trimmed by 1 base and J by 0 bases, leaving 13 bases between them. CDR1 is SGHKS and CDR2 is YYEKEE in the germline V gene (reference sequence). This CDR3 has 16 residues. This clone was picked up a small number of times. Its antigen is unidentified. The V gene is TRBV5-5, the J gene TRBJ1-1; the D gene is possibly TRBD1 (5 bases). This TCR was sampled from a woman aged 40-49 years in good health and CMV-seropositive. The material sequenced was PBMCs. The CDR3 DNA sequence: TGTGCCAGCAGCTTGCGAAGGGGTCTCATGAACACTGAAGCTTTCTTT. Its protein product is CASSLRRGLMNTEAFF.